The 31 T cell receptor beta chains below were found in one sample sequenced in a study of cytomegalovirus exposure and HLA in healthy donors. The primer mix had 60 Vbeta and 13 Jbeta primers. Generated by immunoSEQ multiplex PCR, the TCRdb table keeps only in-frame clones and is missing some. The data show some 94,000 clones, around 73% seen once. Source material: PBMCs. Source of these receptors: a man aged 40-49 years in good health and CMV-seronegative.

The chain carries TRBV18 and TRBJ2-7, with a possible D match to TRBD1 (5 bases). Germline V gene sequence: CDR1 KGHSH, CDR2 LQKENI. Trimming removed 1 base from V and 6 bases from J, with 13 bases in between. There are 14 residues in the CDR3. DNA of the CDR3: TGTGCCAGCTCACCACGTAAGGACAACAGCGAGCAGTACTTC. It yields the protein CASSPRKDNSEQYF.

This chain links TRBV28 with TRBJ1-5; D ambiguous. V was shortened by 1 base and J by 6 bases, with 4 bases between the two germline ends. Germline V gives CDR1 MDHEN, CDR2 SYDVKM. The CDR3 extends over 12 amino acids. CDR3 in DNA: TGTGCCAGCAGTTTATCCATTCAGCCCCAGCATTTT. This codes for CASSLSIQPQHF.

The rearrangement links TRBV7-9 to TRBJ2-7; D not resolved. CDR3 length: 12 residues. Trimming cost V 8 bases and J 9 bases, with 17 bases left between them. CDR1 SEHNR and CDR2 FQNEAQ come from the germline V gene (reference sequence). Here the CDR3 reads CASALGKSRQYF. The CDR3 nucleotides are TGTGCCAGCGCCCTAGGAAAATCCAGGCAGTACTTC.

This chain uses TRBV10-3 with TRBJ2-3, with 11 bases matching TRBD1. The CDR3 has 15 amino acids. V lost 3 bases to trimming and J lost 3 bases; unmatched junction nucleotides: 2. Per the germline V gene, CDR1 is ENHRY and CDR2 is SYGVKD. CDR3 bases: TGTGCCATCAGTGACGGGGACAGGGGGACAGATACGCAGTATTTT. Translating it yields CAISDGDRGTDTQYF.

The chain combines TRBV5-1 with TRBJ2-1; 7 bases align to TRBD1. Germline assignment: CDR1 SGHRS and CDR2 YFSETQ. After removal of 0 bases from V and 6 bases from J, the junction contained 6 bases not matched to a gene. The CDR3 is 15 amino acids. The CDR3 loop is CASSLVQGKANEQFF. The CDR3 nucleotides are TGCGCCAGCAGCTTGGTACAGGGGAAGGCCAATGAGCAGTTCTTC.

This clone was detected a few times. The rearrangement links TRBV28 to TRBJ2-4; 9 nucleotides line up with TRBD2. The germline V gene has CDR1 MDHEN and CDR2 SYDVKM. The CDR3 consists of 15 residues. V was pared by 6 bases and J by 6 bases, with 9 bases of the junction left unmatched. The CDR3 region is CASSLAGGRGNIQYF. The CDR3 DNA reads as TGTGCCAGCAGCCTCGCGGGGGGGCGCGGAAACATTCAGTACTTC.

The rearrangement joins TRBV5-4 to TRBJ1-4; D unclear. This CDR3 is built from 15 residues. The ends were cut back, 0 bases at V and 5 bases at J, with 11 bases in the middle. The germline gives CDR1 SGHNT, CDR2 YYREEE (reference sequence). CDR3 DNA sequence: TGTGCCAGCAGCTTGGATCCAGATGGCAATGAAAAACTGTTTTTT. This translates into CASSLDPDGNEKLFF.

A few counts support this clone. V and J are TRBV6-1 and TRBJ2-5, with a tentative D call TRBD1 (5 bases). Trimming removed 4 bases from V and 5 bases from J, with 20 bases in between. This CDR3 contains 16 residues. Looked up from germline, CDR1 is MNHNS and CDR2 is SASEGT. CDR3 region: CASSAPPHAGPETQYF. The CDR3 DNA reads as TGTGCCAGCAGTGCCCCGCCCCATGCAGGGCCGGAGACCCAGTACTTC.

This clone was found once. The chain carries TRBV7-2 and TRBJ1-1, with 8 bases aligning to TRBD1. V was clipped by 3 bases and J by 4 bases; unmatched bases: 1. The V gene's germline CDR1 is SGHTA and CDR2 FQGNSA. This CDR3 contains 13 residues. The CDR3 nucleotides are TGTGCCAGCAGCTTCGGACAGGGCACTGAAGCTTTCTTT. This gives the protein CASSFGQGTEAFF.

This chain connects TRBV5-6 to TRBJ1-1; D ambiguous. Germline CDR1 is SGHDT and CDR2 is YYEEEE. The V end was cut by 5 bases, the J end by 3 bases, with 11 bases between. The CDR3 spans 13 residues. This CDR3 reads CASRKPGDTEAFF. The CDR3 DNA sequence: TGTGCCAGCAGGAAACCCGGGGACACTGAAGCTTTCTTT. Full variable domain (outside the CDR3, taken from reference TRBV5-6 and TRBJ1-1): DAGVTQSPTHLIKTRGQQVTLRCSPKSGHDTVSWYQQALGQGPQFIFQYYEEEERQRGNFPDRFSGHQFPNYSSELNVNALLLGDSALYLCASRKPGDTEAFFGQGTRLTVV.

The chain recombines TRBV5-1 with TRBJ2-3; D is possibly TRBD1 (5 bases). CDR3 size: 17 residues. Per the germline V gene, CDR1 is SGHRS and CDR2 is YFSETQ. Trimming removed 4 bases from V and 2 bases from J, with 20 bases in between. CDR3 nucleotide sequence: TGCGCCAGCAGCCATTCTCCGGACAACCGGGTCACAGATACGCAGTATTTT. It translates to CASSHSPDNRVTDTQYF. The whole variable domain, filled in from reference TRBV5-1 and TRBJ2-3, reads KAGVTQTPRYLIKTRGQQVTLSCSPISGHRSVSWYQQTPGQGLQFLFEYFSETQRNKGNFPGRFSGRQFSNSRSEMNVSTLELGDSALYLCASSHSPDNRVTDTQYFGPGTRLTVL.

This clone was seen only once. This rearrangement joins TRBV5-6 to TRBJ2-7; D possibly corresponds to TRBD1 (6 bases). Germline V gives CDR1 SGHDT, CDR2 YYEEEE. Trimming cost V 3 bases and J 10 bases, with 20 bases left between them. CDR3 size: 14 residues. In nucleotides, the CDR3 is TGTGCCAGCAGCTCTGGGACGGGACACCCACGACAGTACTTC. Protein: CASSSGTGHPRQYF.

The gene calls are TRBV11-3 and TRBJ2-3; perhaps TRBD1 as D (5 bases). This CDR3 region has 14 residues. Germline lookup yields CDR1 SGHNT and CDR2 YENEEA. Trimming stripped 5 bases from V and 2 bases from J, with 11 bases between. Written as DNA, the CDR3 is TGTGCCAGCAGCAAGCAGGGCTTCACAGATACGCAGTATTTT. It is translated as CASSKQGFTDTQYF.

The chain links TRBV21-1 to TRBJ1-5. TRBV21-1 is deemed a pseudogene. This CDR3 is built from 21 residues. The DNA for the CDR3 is TGTGCCAGCAGCAAAGCGAGGTTTTGTGAGGGTTGGAGCGTTAGCAATCAGCCCCAGCATTTT. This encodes CASSKARFCEGWSVSNQPQHF.

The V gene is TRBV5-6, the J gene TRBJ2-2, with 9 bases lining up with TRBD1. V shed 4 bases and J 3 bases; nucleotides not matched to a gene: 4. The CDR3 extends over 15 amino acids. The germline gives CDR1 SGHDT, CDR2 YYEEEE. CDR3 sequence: CASSLRQGDTGELFF. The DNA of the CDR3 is TGTGCCAGCAGCCTTAGACAGGGGGACACCGGGGAGCTGTTTTTT.

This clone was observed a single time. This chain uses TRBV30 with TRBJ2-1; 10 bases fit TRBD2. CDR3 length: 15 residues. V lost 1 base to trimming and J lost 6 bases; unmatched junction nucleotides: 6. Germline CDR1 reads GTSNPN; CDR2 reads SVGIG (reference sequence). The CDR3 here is CAWSDTKRGGNEQFF. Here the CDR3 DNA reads TGTGCCTGGAGTGATACAAAGCGGGGGGGCAATGAGCAGTTCTTC.

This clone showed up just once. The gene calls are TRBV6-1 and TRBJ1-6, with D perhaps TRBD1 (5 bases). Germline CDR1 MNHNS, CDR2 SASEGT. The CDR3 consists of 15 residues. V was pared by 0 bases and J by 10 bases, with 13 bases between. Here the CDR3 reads CASSEALEGRSPLHF. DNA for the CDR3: TGTGCCAGCAGTGAAGCGCTAGAGGGGAGGTCACCCCTCCACTTT.

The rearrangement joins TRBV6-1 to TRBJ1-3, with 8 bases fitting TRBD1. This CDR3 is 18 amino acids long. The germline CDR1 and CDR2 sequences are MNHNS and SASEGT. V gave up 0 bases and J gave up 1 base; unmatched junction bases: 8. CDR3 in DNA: TGTGCCAGCAGTGAAGCTTCGACAGGGGCTAGGTCTGGAAACACCATATATTTT. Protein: CASSEASTGARSGNTIYF.

CDR3 in amino acids: CASSVGGYEQYF. The CDR3 nucleotides read TGTGCCAGCAGCGTAGGCGGCTACGAGCAGTACTTC. V and J are TRBV9 and TRBJ2-7; no clear D. The CDR3 is 12 amino acids. With 0 bases removed from V and 3 bases from J, the gap between germline ends came to 4 bases. Germline V gene data show CDR1 as SGDLS and CDR2 as YYNGEE.

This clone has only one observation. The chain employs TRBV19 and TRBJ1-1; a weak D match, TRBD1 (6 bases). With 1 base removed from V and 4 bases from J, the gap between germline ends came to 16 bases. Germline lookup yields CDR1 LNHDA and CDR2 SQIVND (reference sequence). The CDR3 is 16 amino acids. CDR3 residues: CASSIGGRGRGTEAFF. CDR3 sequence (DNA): TGTGCCAGTAGTATAGGCGGCAGGGGCCGGGGCACTGAAGCTTTCTTT.

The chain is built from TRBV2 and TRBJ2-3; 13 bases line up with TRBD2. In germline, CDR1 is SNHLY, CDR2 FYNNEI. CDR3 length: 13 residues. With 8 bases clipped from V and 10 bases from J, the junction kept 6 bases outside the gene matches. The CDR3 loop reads CASGTSGNSAQYF. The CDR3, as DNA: TGTGCCAGCGGGACTAGCGGGAATAGCGCGCAGTATTTT.

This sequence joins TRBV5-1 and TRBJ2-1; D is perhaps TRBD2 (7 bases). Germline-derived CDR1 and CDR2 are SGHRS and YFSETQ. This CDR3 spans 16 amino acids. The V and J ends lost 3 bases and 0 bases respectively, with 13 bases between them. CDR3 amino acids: CASSSGGLSSYNEQFF. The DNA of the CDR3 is TGCGCCAGCAGCTCCGGGGGGCTAAGCTCCTACAATGAGCAGTTCTTC. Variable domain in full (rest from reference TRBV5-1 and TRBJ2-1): KAGVTQTPRYLIKTRGQQVTLSCSPISGHRSVSWYQQTPGQGLQFLFEYFSETQRNKGNFPGRFSGRQFSNSRSEMNVSTLELGDSALYLCASSSGGLSSYNEQFFGPGTRLTVL.

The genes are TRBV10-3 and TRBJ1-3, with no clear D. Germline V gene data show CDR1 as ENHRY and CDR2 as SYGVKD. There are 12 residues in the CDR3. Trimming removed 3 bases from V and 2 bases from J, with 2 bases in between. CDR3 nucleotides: TGTGCCATCAGTGACACTGGAAACACCATATATTTT. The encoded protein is CAISDTGNTIYF.

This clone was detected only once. The CDR3 coding sequence is TGTGCCACCAGCAGACCTAAACAGGGAGTGGGCACCGGGGAGCTGTTTTTT. Residues: CATSRPKQGVGTGELFF. The genes are TRBV15 and TRBJ2-2; D may be TRBD1 (6 bases). V lost 2 bases, J lost 4 bases, and 17 bases lay in between. Germline-derived CDR1 and CDR2 are LNHNV and YYDKDF (reference sequence). The CDR3 covers 17 residues. The full variable domain, in which reference TRBV15 and TRBJ2-2 provide the parts outside the CDR3, is DAMVIQNPRYQVTQFGKPVTLSCSQTLNHNVMYWYQQKSSQAPKLLFHYYDKDFNNEADTPDNFQSRRPNTSFCFLDIRSPGLGDTAMYLCATSRPKQGVGTGELFFGEGSRLTVL.

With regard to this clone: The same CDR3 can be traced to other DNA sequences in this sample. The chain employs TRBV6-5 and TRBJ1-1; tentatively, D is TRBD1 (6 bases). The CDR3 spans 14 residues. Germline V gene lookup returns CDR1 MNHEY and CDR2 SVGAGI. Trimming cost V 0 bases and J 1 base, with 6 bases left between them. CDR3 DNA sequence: TGTGCCAGCAGTTACTCCAGGGGGAACACTGAAGCTTTCTTT. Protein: CASSYSRGNTEAFF.

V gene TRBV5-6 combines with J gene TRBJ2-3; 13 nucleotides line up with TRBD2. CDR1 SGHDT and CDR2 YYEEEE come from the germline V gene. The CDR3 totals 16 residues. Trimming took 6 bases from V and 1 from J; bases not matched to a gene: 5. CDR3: CASTTGTSGGTDTQYF. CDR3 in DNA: TGTGCCAGCACCACGGGGACTAGCGGGGGCACAGATACGCAGTATTTT.

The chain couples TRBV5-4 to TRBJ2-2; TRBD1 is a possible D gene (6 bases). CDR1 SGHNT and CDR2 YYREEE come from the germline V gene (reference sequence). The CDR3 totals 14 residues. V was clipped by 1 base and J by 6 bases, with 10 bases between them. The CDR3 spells CASSLIRGPGELFF. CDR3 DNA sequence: TGTGCCAGCAGCTTGATCAGGGGCCCCGGGGAGCTGTTTTTT. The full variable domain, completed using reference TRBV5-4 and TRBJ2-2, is ETGVTQSPTHLIKTRGQQVTLRCSSQSGHNTVSWYQQALGQGPQFIFQYYREEENGRGNFPPRFSGLQFPNYSSELNVNALELDDSALYLCASSLIRGPGELFFGEGSRLTVL.

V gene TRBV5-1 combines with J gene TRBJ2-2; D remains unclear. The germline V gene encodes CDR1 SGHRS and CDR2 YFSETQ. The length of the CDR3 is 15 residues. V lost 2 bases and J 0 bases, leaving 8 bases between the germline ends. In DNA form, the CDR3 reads TGCGCCAGCAGCTTTGGCGGCTCGAACACCGGGGAGCTGTTTTTT. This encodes CASSFGGSNTGELFF. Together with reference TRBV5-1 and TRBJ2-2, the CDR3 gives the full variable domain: KAGVTQTPRYLIKTRGQQVTLSCSPISGHRSVSWYQQTPGQGLQFLFEYFSETQRNKGNFPGRFSGRQFSNSRSEMNVSTLELGDSALYLCASSFGGSNTGELFFGEGSRLTVL.

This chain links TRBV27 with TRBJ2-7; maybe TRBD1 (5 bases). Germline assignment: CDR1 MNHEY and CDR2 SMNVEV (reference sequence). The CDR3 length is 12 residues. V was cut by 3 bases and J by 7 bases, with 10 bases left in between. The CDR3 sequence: CASSFRGAEQYF. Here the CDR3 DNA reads TGTGCCAGCAGTTTTAGGGGTGCGGAGCAGTACTTC.

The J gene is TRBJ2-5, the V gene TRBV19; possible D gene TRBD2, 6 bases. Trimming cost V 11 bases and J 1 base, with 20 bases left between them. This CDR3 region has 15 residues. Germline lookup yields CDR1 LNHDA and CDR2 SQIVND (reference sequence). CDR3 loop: CASGTGGNSQETQYF. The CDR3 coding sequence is TGTGCCTCAGGGACTGGCGGGAACAGCCAAGAGACCCAGTACTTC. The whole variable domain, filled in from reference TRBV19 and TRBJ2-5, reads DGGITQSPKYLFRKEGQNVTLSCEQNLNHDAMYWYRQDPGQGLRLIYYSQIVNDFQKGDIAEGYSVSREKKESFPLTVTSAQKNPTAFYLCASGTGGNSQETQYFGPGTRLLVL.

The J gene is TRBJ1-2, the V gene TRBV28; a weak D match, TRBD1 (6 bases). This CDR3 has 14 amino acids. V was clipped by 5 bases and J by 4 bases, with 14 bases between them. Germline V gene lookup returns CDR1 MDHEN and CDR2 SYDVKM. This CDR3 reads CASSVTQGTYGYTF. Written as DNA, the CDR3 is TGTGCCAGCAGTGTAACACAGGGTACCTATGGCTACACCTTC.